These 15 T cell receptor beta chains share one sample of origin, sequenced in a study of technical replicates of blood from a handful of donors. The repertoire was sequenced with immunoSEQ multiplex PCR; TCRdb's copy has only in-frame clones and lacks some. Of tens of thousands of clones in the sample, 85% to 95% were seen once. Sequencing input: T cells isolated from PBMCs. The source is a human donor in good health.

The CDR3 region is CAIRIGANTEAFF. The CDR3 DNA sequence: TGTGCCATCAGAATAGGGGCAAACACTGAAGCTTTCTTT. The chain recombines TRBV10-3 with TRBJ1-1; TRBD1 might be the D (5 bases). Per the germline V gene, CDR1 is ENHRY and CDR2 is SYGVKD. The length of the CDR3 is 13 residues. The V end was cut by 6 bases, the J end by 2 bases, with 10 bases between.

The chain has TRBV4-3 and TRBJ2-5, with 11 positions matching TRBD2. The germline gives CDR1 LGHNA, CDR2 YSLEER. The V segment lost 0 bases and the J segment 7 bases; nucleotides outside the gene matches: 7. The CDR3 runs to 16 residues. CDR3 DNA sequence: TGCGCCAGCAGCCAAGATGGTAGCGGGAGGGCCGCGACCCAGTACTTC. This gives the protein CASSQDGSGRAATQYF.

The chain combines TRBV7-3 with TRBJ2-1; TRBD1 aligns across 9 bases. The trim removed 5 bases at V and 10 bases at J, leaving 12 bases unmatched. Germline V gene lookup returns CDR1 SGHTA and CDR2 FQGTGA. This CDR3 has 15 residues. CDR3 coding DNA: TGTGCCAGCAGCGAATCCGGGACAGGGAATTCAGAGCAGTTCTTC. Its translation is CASSESGTGNSEQFF.

CDR3 bases: TGTGCCATCGGATTGGACAACCTCGCCTACAATGAGCAGTTCTTC. This translates into CAIGLDNLAYNEQFF. The chain joins TRBV6-1 to TRBJ2-1; perhaps TRBD1 as D (5 bases). The CDR3 spans 15 residues. Germline V CDR1 and CDR2: MNHNS, SASEGT. V gave up 10 bases and J gave up 2 bases, with 18 bases separating them.

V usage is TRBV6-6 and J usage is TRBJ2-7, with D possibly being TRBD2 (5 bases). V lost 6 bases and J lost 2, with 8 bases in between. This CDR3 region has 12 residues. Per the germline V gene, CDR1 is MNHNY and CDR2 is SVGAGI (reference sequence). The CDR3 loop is CASRTGTYEQYF. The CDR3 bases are TGTGCCAGCAGGACCGGGACCTACGAGCAGTACTTC.

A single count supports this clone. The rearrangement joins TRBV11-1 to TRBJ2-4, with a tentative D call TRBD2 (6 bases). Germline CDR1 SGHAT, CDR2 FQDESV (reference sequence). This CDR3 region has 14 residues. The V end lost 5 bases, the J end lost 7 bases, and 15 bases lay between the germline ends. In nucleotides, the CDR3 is TGTGCCAGCAGCGGTCAGGGAGGCAGCAACATTCAGTACTTC. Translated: CASSGQGGSNIQYF.

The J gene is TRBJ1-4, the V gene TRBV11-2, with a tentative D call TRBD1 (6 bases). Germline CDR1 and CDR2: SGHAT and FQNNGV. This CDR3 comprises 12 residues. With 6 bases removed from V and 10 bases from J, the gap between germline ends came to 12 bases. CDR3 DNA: TGTGCCAGCAGAAACAGGGAAGGAAAACTGTTTTTT. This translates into CASRNREGKLFF. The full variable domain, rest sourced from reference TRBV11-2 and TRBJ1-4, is EAGVAQSPRYKIIEKRQSVAFWCNPISGHATLYWYQQILGQGPKLLIQFQNNGVVDDSQLPKDRFSAERLKGVDSTLKIQPAKLEDSAVYLCASRNREGKLFFGSGTQLSVL.

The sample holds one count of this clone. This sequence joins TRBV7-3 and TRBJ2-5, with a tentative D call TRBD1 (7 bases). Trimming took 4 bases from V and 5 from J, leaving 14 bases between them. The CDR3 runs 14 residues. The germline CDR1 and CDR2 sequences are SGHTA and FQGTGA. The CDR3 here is CASSSQGGGETQYF. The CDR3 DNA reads TGTGCCAGCAGCTCGCAGGGGGGAGGTGAGACCCAGTACTTC.

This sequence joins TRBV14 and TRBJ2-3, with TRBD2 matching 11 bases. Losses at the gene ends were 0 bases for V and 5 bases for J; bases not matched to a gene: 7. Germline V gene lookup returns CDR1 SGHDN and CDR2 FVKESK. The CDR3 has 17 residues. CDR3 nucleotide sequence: TGTGCCAGCAGCCAAGAAGGCCCGGGACTAGCGGTAGATACGCAGTATTTT. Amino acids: CASSQEGPGLAVDTQYF. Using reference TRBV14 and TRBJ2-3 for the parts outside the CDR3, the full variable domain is EAGVTQFPSHSVIEKGQTVTLRCDPISGHDNLYWYRRVMGKEIKFLLHFVKESKQDESGMPNNRFLAERTGGTYSTLKVQPAELEDSGVYFCASSQEGPGLAVDTQYFGPGTRLTVL.

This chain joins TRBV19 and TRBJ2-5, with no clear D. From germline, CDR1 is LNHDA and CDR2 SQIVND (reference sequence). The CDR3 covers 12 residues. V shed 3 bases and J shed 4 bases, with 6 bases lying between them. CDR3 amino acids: CASSINGETQYF. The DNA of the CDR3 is TGTGCCAGTAGTATCAACGGAGAGACCCAGTACTTC. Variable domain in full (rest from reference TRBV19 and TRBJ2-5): DGGITQSPKYLFRKEGQNVTLSCEQNLNHDAMYWYRQDPGQGLRLIYYSQIVNDFQKGDIAEGYSVSREKKESFPLTVTSAQKNPTAFYLCASSINGETQYFGPGTRLLVL.

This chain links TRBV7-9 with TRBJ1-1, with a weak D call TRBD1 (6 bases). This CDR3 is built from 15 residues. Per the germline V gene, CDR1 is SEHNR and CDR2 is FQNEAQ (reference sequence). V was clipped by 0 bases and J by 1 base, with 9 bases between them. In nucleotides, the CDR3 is TGTGCCAGCAGCTTAGCCGGACAGTGGAACACTGAAGCTTTCTTT. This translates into CASSLAGQWNTEAFF.

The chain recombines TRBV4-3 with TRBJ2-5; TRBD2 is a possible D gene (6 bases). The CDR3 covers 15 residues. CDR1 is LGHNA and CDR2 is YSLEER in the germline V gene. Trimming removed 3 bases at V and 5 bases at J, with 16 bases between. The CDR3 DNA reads TGCGCCAGCAGCCATGGTTTACGGGAGAGGGAGACCCAGTACTTC. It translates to CASSHGLRERETQYF.

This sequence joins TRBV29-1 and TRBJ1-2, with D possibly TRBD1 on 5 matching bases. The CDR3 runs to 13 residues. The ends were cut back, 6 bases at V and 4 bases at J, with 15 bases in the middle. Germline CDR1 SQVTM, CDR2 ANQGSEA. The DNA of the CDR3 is TGCAGCGTGGAACCAAGACAGAGCTATGGCTACACCTTC. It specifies CSVEPRQSYGYTF.

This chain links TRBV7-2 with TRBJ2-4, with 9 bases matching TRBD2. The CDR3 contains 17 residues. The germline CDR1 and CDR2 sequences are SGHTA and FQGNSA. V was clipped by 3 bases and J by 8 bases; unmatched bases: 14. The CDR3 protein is CASSFVWVAGEDDIQYF. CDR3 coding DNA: TGTGCCAGCAGCTTTGTCTGGGTAGCGGGAGAAGATGACATTCAGTACTTC.

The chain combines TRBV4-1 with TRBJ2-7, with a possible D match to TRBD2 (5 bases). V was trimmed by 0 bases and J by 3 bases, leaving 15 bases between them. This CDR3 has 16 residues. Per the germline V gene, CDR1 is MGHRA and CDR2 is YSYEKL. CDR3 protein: CASSQDGAGILYEQYF. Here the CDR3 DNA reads TGCGCCAGCAGCCAAGACGGCGCGGGCATTCTCTACGAGCAGTACTTC.